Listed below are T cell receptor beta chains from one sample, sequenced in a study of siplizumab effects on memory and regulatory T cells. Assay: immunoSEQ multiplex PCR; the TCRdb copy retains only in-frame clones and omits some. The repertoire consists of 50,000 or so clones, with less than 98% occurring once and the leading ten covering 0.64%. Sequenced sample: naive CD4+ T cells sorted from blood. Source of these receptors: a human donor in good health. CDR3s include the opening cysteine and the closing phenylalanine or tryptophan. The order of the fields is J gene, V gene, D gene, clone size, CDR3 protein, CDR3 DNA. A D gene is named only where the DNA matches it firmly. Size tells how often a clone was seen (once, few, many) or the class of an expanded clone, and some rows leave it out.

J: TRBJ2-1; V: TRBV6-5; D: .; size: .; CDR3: CASSQGNEQFF; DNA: TGTGCCAGCAGTCAAGGAAATGAGCAGTTCTTC
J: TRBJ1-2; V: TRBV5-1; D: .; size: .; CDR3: CASSLGSDGYTF; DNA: TGCGCCAGCAGCTTGGGTTCGGATGGCTACACCTTC
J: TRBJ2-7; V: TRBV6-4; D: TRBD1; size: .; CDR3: CASRESRQGKETNEQYF; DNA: TGTGCCAGCAGGGAATCGAGACAGGGGAAGGAGACTAACGAGCAGTACTTC
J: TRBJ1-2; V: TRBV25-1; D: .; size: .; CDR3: CASSDWTVYGYTF; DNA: TGTGCCAGCAGTGACTGGACAGTCTATGGCTACACCTTC
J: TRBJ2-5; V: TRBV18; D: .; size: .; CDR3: CASSLQGIPQETQYF; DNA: TGTGCCAGCTCTCTTCAGGGGATCCCCCAAGAGACCCAGTACTTC
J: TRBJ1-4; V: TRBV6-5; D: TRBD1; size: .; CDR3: CASSYIRGREKLFF; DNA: TGTGCCAGCAGTTACATCAGGGGGCGAGAAAAACTGTTTTTT
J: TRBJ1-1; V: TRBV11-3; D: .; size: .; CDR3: CASSRDPGGEAFF; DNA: TGTGCCAGCAGCCGGGACCCGGGTGGCGAAGCTTTCTTT
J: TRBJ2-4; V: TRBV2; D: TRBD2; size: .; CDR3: CASSGRGSHIQYF; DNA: TGTGCCAGCAGTGGGCGGGGGAGCCACATTCAGTACTTC
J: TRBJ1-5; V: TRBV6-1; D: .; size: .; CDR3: CASSARPQPQHF; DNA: TGTGCCAGCAGTGCCCGCCCCCAGCCCCAGCATTTT
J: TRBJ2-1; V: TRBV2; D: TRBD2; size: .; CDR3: CASSERAGDNNEQFF; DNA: TGTGCCAGCAGTGAAAGGGCGGGAGACAACAATGAGCAGTTCTTC
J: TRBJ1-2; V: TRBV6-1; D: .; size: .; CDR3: CATSTEYGYTF; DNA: TGTGCCACCTCCACAGAGTATGGCTACACCTTC
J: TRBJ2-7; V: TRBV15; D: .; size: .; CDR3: CATSRVAGASYEQYF; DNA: TGTGCCACCAGCAGGGTGGCAGGGGCCTCCTACGAGCAGTACTTC
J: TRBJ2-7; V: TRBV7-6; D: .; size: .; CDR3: CASSSSGRGATPYEQYF; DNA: TGTGCCAGCAGCAGCTCGGGCAGGGGCGCGACCCCGTACGAGCAGTACTTC
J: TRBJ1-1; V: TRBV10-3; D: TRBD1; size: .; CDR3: CAISVKGASTEAFF; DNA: TGTGCCATCAGTGTTAAGGGGGCGTCCACTGAAGCTTTCTTT
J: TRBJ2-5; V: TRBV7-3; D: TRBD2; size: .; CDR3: CASSPTGGPRETQYF; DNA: TGTGCCAGCAGCCCAACGGGAGGGCCTCGAGAGACCCAGTACTTC
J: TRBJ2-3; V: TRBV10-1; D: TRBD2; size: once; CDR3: CASSESTRASGSTDTQYF; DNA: TGCGCCAGCAGTGAGTCGACTCGGGCTAGCGGGAGTACAGATACGCAGTATTTT
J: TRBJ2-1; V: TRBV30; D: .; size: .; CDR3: CAWSPPPGLLEQFF; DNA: TGTGCCTGGAGTCCCCCCCCGGGACTTCTTGAGCAGTTCTTC
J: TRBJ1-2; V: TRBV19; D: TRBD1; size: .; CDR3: CASRMTGLPYGYTF; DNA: TGTGCCAGTAGAATGACAGGGCTTCCCTATGGCTACACCTTC
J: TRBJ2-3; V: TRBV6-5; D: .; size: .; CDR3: CASSYSGGSTDTQYF; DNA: TGTGCCAGCAGTTACTCGGGGGGAAGCACAGATACGCAGTATTTT
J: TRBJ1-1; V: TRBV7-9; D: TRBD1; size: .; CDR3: CASSSDRVEFRNTEAFF; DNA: TGTGCCAGCAGCTCCGACAGGGTTGAGTTTCGGAACACTGAAGCTTTCTTT
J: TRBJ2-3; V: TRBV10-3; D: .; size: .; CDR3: CAISQGRGEQTGDTQYF; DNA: TGTGCCATCAGCCAAGGGAGGGGGGAGCAGACTGGAGATACGCAGTATTTT
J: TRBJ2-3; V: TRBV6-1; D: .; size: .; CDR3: CASGGVAQDTQYF; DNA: TGTGCCAGCGGCGGAGTAGCGCAAGATACGCAGTATTTT
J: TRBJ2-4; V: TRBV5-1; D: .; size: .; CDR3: CASSLSDGPNIQYF; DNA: TGCGCCAGCAGCTTGTCGGACGGCCCAAACATTCAGTACTTC
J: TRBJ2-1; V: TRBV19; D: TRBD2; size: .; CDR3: CASSSWTSGSYNEQFF; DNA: TGTGCCAGTAGCTCGTGGACTAGCGGGAGTTACAATGAGCAGTTCTTC
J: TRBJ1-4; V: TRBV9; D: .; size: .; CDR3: CASSTRQGRNEKLFF; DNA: TGTGCCAGCAGCACCCGACAAGGGCGCAATGAAAAACTGTTTTTT